This T cell receptor beta chain stems from a study of blood T cell repertoires in COVID-19 (TCRdb year 2020). Looking at the study overall: The collaborator samples originated in the United States, Italy and Spain and spanned the acute and convalescent phases of COVID-19. The prospective study material was composed of cDNA or gDNA derived from T cells, B-cell-depleted T cells, or PBMCs. Subjects who had been exposed to COVID-19, were actively infected with it, or had recovered from it provided the deeply sampled blood TCRbeta repertoires that made up the dataset. The repertoires were released in a freely available public database intended as a resource for research on the immune response to SARS-CoV-2. The samples were drawn from two sources: the first 160 participants of the ongoing ImmuneRACE study, and fewer than 1,500 subjects contributed by 6 global collaborators. Sample metadata almost always included a de-identified subject ID, COVID-19 status, age in years and sex. HLA class I and class II types, where available, came from metadata supplied by the sample provider rather than from assay-based typing. What the research found in general, with its limitations: The amount of clinical and demographic metadata varied by source and participant and was provided uncurated.

Concerning this clone: Its target antigen remains unknown. No clone much larger than this one lies a single base away; base qualities are absent.

TCRbeta CDR3 regions were amplified from genomic DNA using the immunoSEQ Assay, a bias-controlled multiplex PCR. The authors' analysis ran thus. The number of nucleated cells in each sample was estimated from the amplification of reference gene primers within the assay. Sequence reads were collapsed and filtered to measure the absolute abundance of every unique TCRbeta CDR3 rearrangement. For each sample, productive Simpson clonality was calculated as the square root of Simpson's diversity index across productive rearrangements. Not all clones reach the TCRdb copy of this immuneACCESS table, which keeps in-frame sequences only. Checked studies attribute under half of the gap to unresolved V genes and leave the rest unexplained. D and trimming come from the DNA, and the V and J calls and clone size come from that table. Here the sample has about 210,000 clones; around 80% occur a single time. The ten top clones hold 12% of the sample.

V gives up 0 bases and J gives up 7 bases, and the segment between their germline ends measures 16 bases. CDR1 and CDR2, looked up from the germline V gene, are SGHTA and FQGTGA. Inclusive of the bounding cysteine and phenylalanine, the CDR3 is 15 residues long. Only the CDR3 DNA stays, 45 bases, in frame from base 1. The collaborating institutions used their own protocols to collect whole blood in K2EDTA tubes. Collaborator samples were shipped for TCRbeta analysis as frozen whole blood, isolated PBMCs, or DNA extracted from either sample type. The sample taken for sequencing was peripheral blood. The sequence came from a woman between 40 and 55 years old with acute or convalescent COVID-19. Recombination linked TRBV7-3 to TRBJ2-7, with TRBD2 perhaps the D gene, on 7 matching bases. The DNA is TGTGCCAGCAGCTTAACGCCCGGGGGGCAGGGGGAGCAGTACTTC. This sequence encodes CASSLTPGGQGEQYF.